This entry lists 25 T cell receptor beta chains sequenced from one sample in a study of blood T cell repertoires in COVID-19. Libraries were prepared by immunoSEQ multiplex PCR; TCRdb keeps only in-frame clonotypes and omits some of them. Of hundreds of thousands of clones in the sample, approximately 80% are singletons; the top ten hold about 10%. Sequenced: peripheral blood. These receptor sequences come from a woman older than 75 with acute or convalescent COVID-19.

The rearrangement joins TRBV9 to TRBJ1-6; unclear D gene. V lost 1 base and J lost 0, with 5 bases in between. Germline CDR1 is SGDLS and CDR2 is YYNGEE. The CDR3 is made up of 15 amino acids. The CDR3 DNA sequence: TGTGCCAGCAGCGTAACTGGCTCCTATAATTCACCCCTCCACTTT. This sequence encodes CASSVTGSYNSPLHF.

Only one count was recorded for this clone. This chain uses TRBV7-6 with TRBJ2-6; D may be TRBD1 (6 bases). V dropped 1 base and J dropped 4 bases, with 17 bases sitting between them. This CDR3 is 18 amino acids long. In germline, CDR1 is SGHVS, CDR2 FNYEAQ. Here the CDR3 reads CASSLGRLQGSGANVLTF. The CDR3 bases are TGTGCCAGCAGCTTAGGCCGCCTACAGGGATCCGGGGCCAACGTCCTGACTTTC.

The chain recombines TRBV5-1 with TRBJ2-5; 7 bases map to TRBD2. Germline V gene sequence: CDR1 SGHRS, CDR2 YFSETQ. The ends lost 0 bases at V and 3 bases at J; junction bases unmatched: 5. The CDR3 has 15 amino acids. CDR3 loop: CASSLVLGREETQYF. The CDR3 DNA reads TGCGCCAGCAGCTTGGTCCTAGGGAGGGAAGAGACCCAGTACTTC.

The rearrangement uses TRBV10-1 and TRBJ1-3, with a tentative D call TRBD1 (5 bases). The CDR3 extends over 17 amino acids. V lost 6 bases to trimming and J lost 0 bases, with 18 bases between them. Per the germline V gene, CDR1 is WNHNN and CDR2 is SYGVQD (reference sequence). This CDR3 reads CASSSGTMGLSGNTIYF. The CDR3 region has the DNA TGCGCCAGCAGCTCCGGAACCATGGGACTCTCTGGAAACACCATATATTTT.

The table lists this clone with a few counts. The rearrangement links TRBV28 to TRBJ1-2, with 8 positions matching TRBD1. Per the germline V gene, CDR1 is MDHEN and CDR2 is SYDVKM. The CDR3 extends over 15 amino acids. The V gene end was trimmed by 7 bases and the J gene end by 7 bases; junction bases not matched to a gene: 14. The CDR3 nucleotides are TGTGCCAGCACCGAGGCCCTGACAGGGGACCGTGGCTACACCTTC. It translates to CASTEALTGDRGYTF.

The J gene is TRBJ2-7, the V gene TRBV11-2, with D perhaps TRBD2 (6 bases). The germline gives CDR1 SGHAT, CDR2 FQNNGV. V lost 4 bases, J lost 2 bases, and 12 bases lay in between. This CDR3 contains 14 residues. The CDR3 reads CASSYPGDPYEQYF. CDR3 nucleotide sequence: TGTGCCAGCAGCTACCCGGGGGACCCCTACGAGCAGTACTTC.

V and J are TRBV2 and TRBJ1-1, with D unresolved. CDR1 is SNHLY, CDR2 FYNNEI, per germline. The length of the CDR3 is 14 residues. The V end was cut by 10 bases, the J end by 0 bases, with 15 bases between. CDR3 nucleotide sequence: TGTGCCACCCAGGTCGGGGTCTTGAACACTGAAGCTTTCTTT. Protein product: CATQVGVLNTEAFF.

This rearrangement joins TRBV6-5 to TRBJ2-7; the D gene is possibly TRBD2 (7 bases). The CDR3 length is 13 residues. Germline V gene sequence: CDR1 MNHEY, CDR2 SVGAGI. Between the trimmed V and J ends, which lost 8 bases and 1 base, there was a span of 12 bases. CDR3 sequence: CASWGRESYEQYF. CDR3 nucleotide sequence: TGTGCCAGCTGGGGGCGGGAGTCCTACGAGCAGTACTTC.

The gene calls are TRBV7-3 and TRBJ2-1; a weak D match, TRBD2 (6 bases). The CDR3 length is 14 residues. Trimming took off 4 bases at V and 7 bases at J, with 14 bases between the two ends. Per germline, CDR1 SGHTA and CDR2 FQGTGA. DNA for the CDR3: TGTGCCAGCAGCTCGGGACTCCCCCCGAATGAGCAGTTCTTC. Its translation is CASSSGLPPNEQFF.

The chain has TRBV4-1 and TRBJ2-3; the D gene is possibly TRBD2 (5 bases). The germline V gene has CDR1 MGHRA and CDR2 YSYEKL. This CDR3 comprises 19 residues. Trimming shortened V by 0 bases and J by 2 bases, and 21 bases separated the two germline ends. The CDR3 here is CASSQDRHRTQALTDTQYF. In nucleotides, the CDR3 is TGCGCCAGCAGCCAAGATAGGCACCGGACTCAAGCCCTCACAGATACGCAGTATTTT.

This chain connects TRBV6-1 to TRBJ2-5; D not resolved. V was clipped by 1 base and J by 4 bases, with 16 bases between them. Germline CDR1 reads MNHNS; CDR2 reads SASEGT. The CDR3 extends over 16 amino acids. CDR3 nucleotide sequence: TGTGCCAGCAGTGAAGGAGCCGGAGAAATTTTAGAGACCCAGTACTTC. Translation: CASSEGAGEILETQYF.

The chain combines TRBV11-3 with TRBJ2-3; D unresolved. Between the trimmed V and J ends, which lost 5 bases and 2 bases, there was a span of 8 bases. This CDR3 comprises 13 residues. The V gene's germline CDR1 is SGHNT and CDR2 YENEEA. DNA for the CDR3: TGTGCCAGCAGCGGCAGTTCCACAGATACGCAGTATTTT. Translated, it gives CASSGSSTDTQYF.

This clone came up once. This chain connects TRBV6-2 or TRBV6-3 to TRBJ2-1, with D perhaps TRBD1 (6 bases). CDR1 is MNHEY and CDR2 is SVGEGT in the germline V gene. V shed 2 bases and J shed 9 bases, with 14 bases lying between them. The CDR3 loop spans 14 amino acids. CDR3 sequence (DNA): TGTGCCAGCAGTTACACAACACAGGGCAGTGAGCAGTTCTTC. This gives the protein CASSYTTQGSEQFF.

V gene TRBV19 combines with J gene TRBJ1-2, with D maybe TRBD1 (6 bases). The CDR3 runs to 15 residues. Trimming shortened V by 7 bases and J by 4 bases, and 19 bases separated the two germline ends. Germline assignment: CDR1 LNHDA and CDR2 SQIVND (reference sequence). The CDR3 protein is CASMLGAGPGYGYTF. Written as DNA, the CDR3 is TGTGCCAGTATGTTGGGGGCAGGGCCGGGCTATGGCTACACCTTC.

The J gene is TRBJ2-1, the V gene TRBV28; 12 nucleotides align to TRBD1. CDR3 length: 16 residues. Germline CDR1 and CDR2: MDHEN and SYDVKM. Trimming cost V 6 bases and J 3 bases; bases outside gene matches: 6. The CDR3 DNA follows: TGTGCCAGCAGGGGGGACAGGGGGCCCCTCTACAATGAGCAGTTCTTC. This sequence encodes CASRGDRGPLYNEQFF.

In DNA, the CDR3 is TGTGCTAGCCCGGGGGGCGTTCTTGGCGGCTACACCTTC. Amino acid sequence: CASPGGVLGGYTF. The rearrangement joins TRBV7-7 to TRBJ1-2; D is perhaps TRBD1 (6 bases). CDR3 length equals 13 residues. The germline CDR1 and CDR2 sequences are SSHAT and FNYEAQ (reference sequence).

V gene TRBV7-9 combines with J gene TRBJ2-7; TRBD2 matches 9 bases. The germline gives CDR1 SEHNR, CDR2 FQNEAQ (reference sequence). The CDR3 loop spans 15 amino acids. J was trimmed by 2 bases and V by 0 bases; bases with no gene match: 2. DNA for the CDR3: TGTGCCAGCAGCTTAGCGGCGGGAGGGACCTACGAGCAGTACTTC. Residues: CASSLAAGGTYEQYF. Full variable domain (rest looked up from reference TRBV7-9 and TRBJ2-7): DTGVSQNPRHKITKRGQNVTFRCDPISEHNRLYWYRQTLGQGPEFLTYFQNEAQLEKSRLLSDRFSAERPKGSFSTLEIQRTEQGDSAMYLCASSLAAGGTYEQYFGPGTRLTVT.

The V gene is TRBV12-3 or TRBV12-4, the J gene TRBJ1-1, with D hard to call. This CDR3 is 13 amino acids long. Between the trimmed V and J ends, which lost 6 bases and 5 bases, there was a span of 13 bases. The CDR3 loop is CASSGSLGTEAFF. CDR3 nucleotide sequence: TGTGCCAGCAGCGGGAGCTTGGGGACTGAAGCTTTCTTT.

This clone was counted only a few times. The chain employs TRBV3-1 (or the pseudogene TRBV3-2) and TRBJ2-1, with 10 bases identical to TRBD2. CDR1 is LGHDT, CDR2 YNNKEL, per germline (reference sequence). This CDR3 spans 16 amino acids. The junction had 5 bases not matched to a gene; V was cut back by 0 bases and J by 6 bases. The CDR3 sequence is CASSQDLVAGGNEQFF. In DNA, the CDR3 is TGTGCCAGCAGCCAAGATCTGGTAGCGGGAGGCAATGAGCAGTTCTTC.

The rearrangement links TRBV5-1 to TRBJ2-7, with TRBD2 identical over 14 bases. With V trimmed by 7 bases and J by 5 bases, 11 bases remained unmatched. The CDR3 covers 16 residues. Germline V gene lookup returns CDR1 SGHRS and CDR2 YFSETQ. The CDR3 sequence is CASGLGQGLAGDEQYF. The CDR3 DNA follows: TGCGCCAGCGGATTAGGCCAGGGACTAGCGGGGGACGAGCAGTACTTC.

The chain recombines TRBV9 with TRBJ1-4; a weak D match, TRBD1 (5 bases). The CDR3 runs 16 residues. V dropped 4 bases and J dropped 8 bases, with 21 bases sitting between them. The germline gives CDR1 SGDLS, CDR2 YYNGEE. The CDR3 DNA reads TGTGCCAGCAGCCCCGGAGGAGGGGCCGTGGGAGAAAAACTGTTTTTT. Protein: CASSPGGGAVGEKLFF.

The genes are TRBV24-1 and TRBJ2-5; TRBD1 is a possible D gene (5 bases). This CDR3 comprises 16 residues. V gave up 4 bases and J gave up 1 base, with 15 bases separating them. Per germline, CDR1 KGHDR and CDR2 SFDVKD. The CDR3, as DNA: TGTGCCACCAGTGACCCATTGCGACAGACCCAAGAGACCCAGTACTTC. The encoded protein is CATSDPLRQTQETQYF.

This clone was detected only once. V gene TRBV18 combines with J gene TRBJ2-7, with TRBD1 matching over 8 bases. The V gene end was trimmed by 3 bases and the J gene end by 0 bases; junction bases not matched to a gene: 7. Germline values: CDR1 KGHSH, CDR2 LQKENI. This CDR3 comprises 16 residues. CDR3 in amino acids: CASSPRGQGSSYEQYF. DNA for the CDR3: TGTGCCAGCTCACCGCGCGGACAGGGATCCTCCTACGAGCAGTACTTC.

This clone was recorded only once. The identical CDR3 is also encoded by other nucleotide sequences in the sample. This rearrangement joins TRBV7-2 to TRBJ2-3; 7 bases line up with TRBD2. There are 16 residues in the CDR3. V shed 1 base, J shed 2 bases, and the junction held 6 bases outside the gene matches. CDR1 SGHTA and CDR2 FQGNSA come from the germline V gene. This chain's CDR3 is CASSLVGGGLTDTQYF. The CDR3 DNA reads as TGTGCCAGCAGCTTAGTTGGCGGGGGACTCACAGATACGCAGTATTTT.

The chain is built from TRBV3-1 (or the pseudogene TRBV3-2) and TRBJ2-1; D not certain. The CDR3 runs to 15 residues. Trimming stripped 4 bases from V and 0 bases from J, with 10 bases between. CDR1 is LGHDT and CDR2 is YNNKEL in the germline V gene (reference sequence). CDR3 in amino acids: CASSPYSGSYNEQFF. In nucleotides, the CDR3 is TGTGCCAGCAGCCCTTACTCCGGCTCCTACAATGAGCAGTTCTTC.